A selection of T cell receptor beta chains follows, all from one sample in a study of T cell clusters in autoimmune cytopenias. TCRdb reprocessed the multiplex PCR reads and stores each CDR3 protein as one record, lacking DNA. The sample shows around 3,200 distinct CDR3 sequences, and under 30% sits with its ten largest clones. The sequenced sample was peripheral blood. The receptors shown here come from a human donor with an autoimmune cytopenia or autoimmune hepatitis (not recorded which). Both conserved end residues are part of each CDR3. The listing skips clone size in some rows; elsewhere it reads once, few, many or a size class.

>medium-sized|TRBJ2-2|TRBV13
CASSLGNTGELFF
>NA|TRBJ2-3|TRBV20-1
CSAPPEGVDTQYF
>NA|TRBJ2-5|TRBV6-5
CASSYGAGVSQETQYF
>medium-sized|TRBJ1-2|TRBV19
CASSILGFPGYTF
>NA|TRBJ2-5|TRBV7-6
CASSPYRGETQYF
>NA|TRBJ1-5|TRBV12-3/TRBV12-4
CASKAGPNQPQHF
>medium-sized|TRBJ2-3|TRBV13
CASSPSWAVTDTQYF
>medium-sized|TRBJ2-3|TRBV12-3/TRBV12-4
CASEGRKDPDTQYF
>NA|TRBJ1-3|TRBV12-3/TRBV12-4
CASSLRRDRANTIYF
>medium-sized|TRBJ1-1|TRBV6-5
CASSASGQWTNTEAFF